The clone carrying this T cell receptor beta chain has a handful of counts. Its antigen is not identified. TCRdb keeps only in-frame clones here, not all; method: immunoSEQ multiplex PCR. The table has tens of thousands of clones, 60% to 85% seen once. Trimming stripped 7 bases from V and 3 bases from J, with 10 bases between. This CDR3 is 13 amino acids long. These data originate in a study of T cell responses to AZD1222 COVID-19 vaccine. Study-level findings and limits: Just a handful of AZD1222 recipients were seropositive at baseline. The sample set comprised mostly white British donors with more females, and clonal diversity was possibly underestimated.

This sequence originates from an adult who received the AZD1222 COVID-19 vaccine. This sample comprised peripheral blood, obtained 28 days after the second AZD1222 dose. The V gene is TRBV12-3 or TRBV12-4, the J gene TRBJ1-5; D is unresolved. CDR3 loop: CASNPGPNQPQHF. The CDR3 region has the DNA TGTGCCAGCAACCCCGGTCCCAATCAGCCCCAGCATTTT.